This T cell receptor (beta chain) was retrieved from a study of T cell responses to AZD1222 COVID-19 vaccine. Overall study results and limits: Elevations in Spike-specific TCR breadth and depth followed administration of two AZD1222 doses. Along spike, vaccine-associated CD4 TCRs were found throughout, with dominance at 160-218 and 743-854. Nearly half of spike-specific TCRs reportedly target variant regions that are unmutated in the B.1.351 and B.1.1.7 variants.

Clones were read by immunoSEQ multiplex PCR, and TCRdb kept only the in-frame ones, dropping some. The profile covers some 100,000 clones, with roughly nine tenths appearing a single time and 16% taken by the ten largest. Notes on this clone: What it recognizes is unknown.

J lost 3 bases, V lost 5 bases, and 10 bases had no gene match. Per germline, CDR1 SGHRS and CDR2 YFSETQ. The CDR3 is made up of 16 amino acids. This TCR was sampled from an adult in good health. The input for sequencing was peripheral blood, taken on day 0 of AZD1222 vaccination. The chain has TRBV5-1 and TRBJ2-2; 7 positions agree with TRBD1. CDR3 loop: CASSFEGAAHTGELFF. The CDR3 DNA sequence: TGCGCCAGCAGTTTCGAGGGGGCGGCTCACACCGGGGAGCTGTTTTTT.